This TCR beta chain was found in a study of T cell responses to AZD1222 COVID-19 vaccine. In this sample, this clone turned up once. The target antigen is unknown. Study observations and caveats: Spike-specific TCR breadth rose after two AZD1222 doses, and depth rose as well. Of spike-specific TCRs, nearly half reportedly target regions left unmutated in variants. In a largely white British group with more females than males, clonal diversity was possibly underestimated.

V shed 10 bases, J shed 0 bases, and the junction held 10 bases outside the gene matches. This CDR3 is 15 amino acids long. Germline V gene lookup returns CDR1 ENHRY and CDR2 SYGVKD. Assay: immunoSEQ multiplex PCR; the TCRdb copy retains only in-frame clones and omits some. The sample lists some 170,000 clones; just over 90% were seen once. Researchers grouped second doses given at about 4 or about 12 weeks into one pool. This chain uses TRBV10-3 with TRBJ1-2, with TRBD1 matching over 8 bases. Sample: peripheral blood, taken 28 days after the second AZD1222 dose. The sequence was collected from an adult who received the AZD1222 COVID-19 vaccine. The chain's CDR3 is CATMPDRDPNYGYTF. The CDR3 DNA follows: TGTGCCACCATGCCGGACAGGGACCCTAACTATGGCTACACCTTC.